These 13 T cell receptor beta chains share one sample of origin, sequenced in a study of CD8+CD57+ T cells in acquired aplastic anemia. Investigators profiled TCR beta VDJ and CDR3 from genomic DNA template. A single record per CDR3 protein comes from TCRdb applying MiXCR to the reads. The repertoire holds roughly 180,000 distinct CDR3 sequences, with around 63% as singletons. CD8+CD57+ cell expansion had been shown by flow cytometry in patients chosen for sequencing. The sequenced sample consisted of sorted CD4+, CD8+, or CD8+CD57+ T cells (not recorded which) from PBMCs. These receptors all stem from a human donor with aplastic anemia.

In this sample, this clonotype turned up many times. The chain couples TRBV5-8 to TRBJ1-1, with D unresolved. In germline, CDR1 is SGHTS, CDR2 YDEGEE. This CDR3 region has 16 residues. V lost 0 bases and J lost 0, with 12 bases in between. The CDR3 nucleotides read TGTGCCAGCAGCTTGGGGACTTTCATGATGAACACTGAAGCTTTCTTT. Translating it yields CASSLGTFMMNTEAFF.

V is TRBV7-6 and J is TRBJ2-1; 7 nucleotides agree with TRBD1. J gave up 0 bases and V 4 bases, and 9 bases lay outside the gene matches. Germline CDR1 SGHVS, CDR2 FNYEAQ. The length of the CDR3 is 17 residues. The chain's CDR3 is CASSSVETGSSYNEQFF. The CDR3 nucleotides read TGTGCCAGCAGCTCAGTAGAGACAGGGAGCTCCTACAATGAGCAGTTCTTC.

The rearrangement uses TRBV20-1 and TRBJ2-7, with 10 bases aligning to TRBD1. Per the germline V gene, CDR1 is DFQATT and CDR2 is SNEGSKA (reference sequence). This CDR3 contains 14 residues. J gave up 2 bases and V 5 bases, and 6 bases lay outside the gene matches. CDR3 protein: CSAGWDRGTYEQYF. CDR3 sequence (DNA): TGCAGTGCTGGATGGGACAGGGGAACCTACGAGCAGTACTTC.

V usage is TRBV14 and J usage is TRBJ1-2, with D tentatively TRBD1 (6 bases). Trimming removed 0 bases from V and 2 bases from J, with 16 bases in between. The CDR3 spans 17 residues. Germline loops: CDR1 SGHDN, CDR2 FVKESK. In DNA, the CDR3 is TGTGCCAGCAGCCAAGATCGTCCGTGGGGGCGGAACTATGGCTACACCTTC. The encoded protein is CASSQDRPWGRNYGYTF. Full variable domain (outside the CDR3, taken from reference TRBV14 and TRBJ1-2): EAGVTQFPSHSVIEKGQTVTLRCDPISGHDNLYWYRRVMGKEIKFLLHFVKESKQDESGMPNNRFLAERTGGTYSTLKVQPAELEDSGVYFCASSQDRPWGRNYGYTFGSGTRLTVV.

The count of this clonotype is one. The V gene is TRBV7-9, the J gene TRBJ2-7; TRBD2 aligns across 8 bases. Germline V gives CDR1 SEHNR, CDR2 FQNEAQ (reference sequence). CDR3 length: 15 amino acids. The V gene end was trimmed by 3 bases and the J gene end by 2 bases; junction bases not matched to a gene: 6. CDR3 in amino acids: CASSLYSGTTYEQYF. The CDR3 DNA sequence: TGTGCCAGCAGCTTGTATAGCGGGACAACCTACGAGCAGTACTTC.

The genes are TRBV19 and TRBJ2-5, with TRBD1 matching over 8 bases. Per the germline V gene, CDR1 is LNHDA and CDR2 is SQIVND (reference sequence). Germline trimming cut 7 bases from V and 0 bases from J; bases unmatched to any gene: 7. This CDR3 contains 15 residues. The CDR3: CASIGQGSDQETQYF. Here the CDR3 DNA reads TGTGCCAGTATCGGACAGGGTAGTGACCAAGAGACCCAGTACTTC.

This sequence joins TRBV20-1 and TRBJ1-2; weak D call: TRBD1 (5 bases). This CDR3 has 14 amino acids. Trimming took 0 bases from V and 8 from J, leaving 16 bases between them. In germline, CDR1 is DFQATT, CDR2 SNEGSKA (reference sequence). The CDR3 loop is CSARDRDGGEGYTF. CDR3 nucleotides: TGCAGTGCTAGAGATAGGGACGGGGGGGAAGGCTACACCTTC.

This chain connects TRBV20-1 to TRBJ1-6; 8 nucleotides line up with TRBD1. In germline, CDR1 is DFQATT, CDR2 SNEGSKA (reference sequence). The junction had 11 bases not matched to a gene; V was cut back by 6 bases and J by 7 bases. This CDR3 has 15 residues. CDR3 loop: CSARVRTGWNSPLHF. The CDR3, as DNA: TGCAGTGCCCGGGTGCGGACAGGGTGGAATTCACCCCTCCACTTT.

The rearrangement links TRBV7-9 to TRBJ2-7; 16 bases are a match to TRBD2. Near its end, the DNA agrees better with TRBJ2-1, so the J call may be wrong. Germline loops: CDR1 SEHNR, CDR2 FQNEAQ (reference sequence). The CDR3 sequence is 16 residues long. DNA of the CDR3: TGTGCCAGCAGCCCCGCGGGGGGACTAGCGGGAGGGGGGCAGTTCTTC. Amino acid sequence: CASSPAGGLAGGGQFF.

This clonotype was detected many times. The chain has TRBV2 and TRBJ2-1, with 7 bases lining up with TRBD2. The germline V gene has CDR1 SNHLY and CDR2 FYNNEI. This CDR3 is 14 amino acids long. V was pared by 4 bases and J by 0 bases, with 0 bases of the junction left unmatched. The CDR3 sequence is CASSGTSSYNEQFF. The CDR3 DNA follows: TGTGCCAGCAGTGGGACTAGCTCCTACAATGAGCAGTTCTTC.

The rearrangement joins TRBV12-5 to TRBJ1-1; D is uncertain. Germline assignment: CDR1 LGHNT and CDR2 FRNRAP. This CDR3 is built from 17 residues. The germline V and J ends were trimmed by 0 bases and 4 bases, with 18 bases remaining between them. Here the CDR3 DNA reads TGTGCTAGTGGTTTGGTGAGGTTGGGCCCTGGGAGCACTGAAGCTTTCTTT. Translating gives CASGLVRLGPGSTEAFF.

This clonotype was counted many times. The CDR3 nucleotides are TGTGCCAGTAGTATGGGGGGCAGGGGTCTTACAGATACGCAGTATTTT. It specifies CASSMGGRGLTDTQYF. This rearrangement joins TRBV19 to TRBJ2-3; D tentatively fits TRBD1 or TRBD2 (6 bases each). The CDR3 length is 16 residues. Germline V gene data show CDR1 as LNHDA and CDR2 as SQIVND (reference sequence). V lost 3 bases to trimming and J lost 3 bases, with 16 bases between them.

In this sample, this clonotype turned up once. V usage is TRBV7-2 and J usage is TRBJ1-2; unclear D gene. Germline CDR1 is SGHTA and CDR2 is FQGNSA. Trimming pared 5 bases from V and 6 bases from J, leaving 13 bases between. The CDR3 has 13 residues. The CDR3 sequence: CASSPSVRDGYTF. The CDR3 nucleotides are TGTGCCAGCAGCCCAAGCGTTAGGGATGGCTACACCTTC.